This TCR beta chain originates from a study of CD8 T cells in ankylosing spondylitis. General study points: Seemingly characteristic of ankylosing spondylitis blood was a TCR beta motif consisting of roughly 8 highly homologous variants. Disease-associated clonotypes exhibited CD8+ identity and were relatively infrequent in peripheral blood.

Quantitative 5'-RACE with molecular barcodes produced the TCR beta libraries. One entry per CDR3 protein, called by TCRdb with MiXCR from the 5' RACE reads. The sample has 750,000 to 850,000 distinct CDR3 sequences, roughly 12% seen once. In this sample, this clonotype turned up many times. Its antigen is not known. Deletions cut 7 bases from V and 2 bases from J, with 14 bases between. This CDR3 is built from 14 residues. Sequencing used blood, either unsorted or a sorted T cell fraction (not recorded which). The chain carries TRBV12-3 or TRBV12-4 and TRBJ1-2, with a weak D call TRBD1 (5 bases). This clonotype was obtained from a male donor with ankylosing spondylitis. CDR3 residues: CASTPRGGNYGYTF. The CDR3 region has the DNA TGTGCCAGCACCCCCCGGGGGGGGAACTATGGCTACACCTTC.